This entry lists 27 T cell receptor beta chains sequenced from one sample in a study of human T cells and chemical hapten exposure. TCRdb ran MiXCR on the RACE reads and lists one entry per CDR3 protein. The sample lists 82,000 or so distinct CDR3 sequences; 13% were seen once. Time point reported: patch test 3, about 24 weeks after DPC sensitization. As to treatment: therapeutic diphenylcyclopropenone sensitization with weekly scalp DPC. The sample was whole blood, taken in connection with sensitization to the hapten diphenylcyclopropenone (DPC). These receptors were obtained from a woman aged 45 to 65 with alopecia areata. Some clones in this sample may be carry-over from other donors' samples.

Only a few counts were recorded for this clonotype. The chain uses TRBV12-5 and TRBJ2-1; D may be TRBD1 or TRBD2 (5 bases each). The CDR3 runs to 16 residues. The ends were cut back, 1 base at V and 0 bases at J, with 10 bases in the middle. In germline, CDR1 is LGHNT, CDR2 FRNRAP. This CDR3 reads CASGLGVGGSYNEQFF. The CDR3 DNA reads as TGTGCTAGTGGTTTGGGTGTTGGGGGCTCCTACAATGAGCAGTTCTTC.

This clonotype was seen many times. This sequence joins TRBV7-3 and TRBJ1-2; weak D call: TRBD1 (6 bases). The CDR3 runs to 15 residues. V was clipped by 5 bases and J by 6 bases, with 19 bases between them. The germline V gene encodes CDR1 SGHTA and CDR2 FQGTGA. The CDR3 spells CASSPGGDRMDGYTF. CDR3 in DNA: TGTGCCAGCAGCCCCGGGGGAGACAGGATGGATGGCTACACCTTC.

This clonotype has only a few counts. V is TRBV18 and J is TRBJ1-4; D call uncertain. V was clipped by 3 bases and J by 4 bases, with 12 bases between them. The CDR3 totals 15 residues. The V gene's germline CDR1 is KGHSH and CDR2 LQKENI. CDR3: CASSPLGNGNEKLFF. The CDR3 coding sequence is TGTGCCAGCTCACCTCTTGGGAACGGTAATGAAAAACTGTTTTTT. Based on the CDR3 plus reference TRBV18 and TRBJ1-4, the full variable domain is NAGVMQNPRHLVRRRGQEARLRCSPMKGHSHVYWYRQLPEEGLKFMVYLQKENIIDESGMPKERFSAEFPKEGPSILRIQQVVRGDSAAYFCASSPLGNGNEKLFFGSGTQLSVL.

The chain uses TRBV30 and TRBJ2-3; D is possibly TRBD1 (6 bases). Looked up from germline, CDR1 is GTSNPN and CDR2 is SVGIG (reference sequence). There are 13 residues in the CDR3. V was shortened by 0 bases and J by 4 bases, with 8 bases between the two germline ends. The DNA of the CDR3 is TGTGCCTGGAGTGTACAGGGACCAGATACGCAGTATTTT. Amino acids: CAWSVQGPDTQYF.

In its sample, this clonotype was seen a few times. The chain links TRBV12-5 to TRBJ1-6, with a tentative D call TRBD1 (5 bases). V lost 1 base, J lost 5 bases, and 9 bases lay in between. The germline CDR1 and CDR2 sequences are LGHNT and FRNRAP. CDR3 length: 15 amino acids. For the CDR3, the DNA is TGTGCTAGTGGTTTGGACGGGACGCATAATTCACCCCTCCACTTT. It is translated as CASGLDGTHNSPLHF. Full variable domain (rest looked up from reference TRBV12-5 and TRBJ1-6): DARVTQTPRHKVTEMGQEVTMRCQPILGHNTVFWYRQTMMQGLELLAYFRNRAPLDDSGMPKDRFSAEMPDATLATLKIQPSEPRDSAVYFCASGLDGTHNSPLHFGNGTRLTVT.

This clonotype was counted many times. CDR3 protein: CASSPPHMNTEAFF. Written as DNA, the CDR3 is TGTGCCAGCTCACCACCGCATATGAACACTGAAGCTTTCTTT. This chain links TRBV18 with TRBJ1-1; D unresolved. The ends were cut back, 0 bases at V and 0 bases at J, with 5 bases in the middle. Germline lookup yields CDR1 KGHSH and CDR2 LQKENI. The CDR3 runs to 14 residues. The full variable domain, completed using reference TRBV18 and TRBJ1-1, is NAGVMQNPRHLVRRRGQEARLRCSPMKGHSHVYWYRQLPEEGLKFMVYLQKENIIDESGMPKERFSAEFPKEGPSILRIQQVVRGDSAAYFCASSPPHMNTEAFFGQGTRLTVV.

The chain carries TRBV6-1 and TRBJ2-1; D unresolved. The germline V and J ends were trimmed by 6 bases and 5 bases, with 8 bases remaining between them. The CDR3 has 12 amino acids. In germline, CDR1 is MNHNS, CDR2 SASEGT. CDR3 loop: CASRTSDNEQFF. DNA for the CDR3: TGTGCCAGCAGAACGAGCGACAATGAGCAGTTCTTC.

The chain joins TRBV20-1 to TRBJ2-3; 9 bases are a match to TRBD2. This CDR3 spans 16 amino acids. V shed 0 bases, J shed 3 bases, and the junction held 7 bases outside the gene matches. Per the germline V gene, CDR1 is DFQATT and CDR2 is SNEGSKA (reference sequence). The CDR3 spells CSARDVAGVKTDTQYF. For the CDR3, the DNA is TGCAGTGCTAGAGATGTAGCGGGGGTGAAGACAGATACGCAGTATTTT.

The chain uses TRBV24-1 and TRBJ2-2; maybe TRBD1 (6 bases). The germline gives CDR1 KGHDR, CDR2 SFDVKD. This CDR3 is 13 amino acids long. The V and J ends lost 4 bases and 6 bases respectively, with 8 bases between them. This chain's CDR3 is CATSDPGAGELFF. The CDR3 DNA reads TGTGCCACCAGTGACCCAGGGGCCGGGGAGCTGTTTTTT.

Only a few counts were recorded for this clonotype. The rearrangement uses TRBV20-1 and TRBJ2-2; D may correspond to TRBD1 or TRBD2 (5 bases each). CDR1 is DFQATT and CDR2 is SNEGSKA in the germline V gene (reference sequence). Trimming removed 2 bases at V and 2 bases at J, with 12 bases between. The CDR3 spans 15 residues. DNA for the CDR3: TGCAGTGCTAGACCGGGACGCCTAAACACCGGGGAGCTGTTTTTT. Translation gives CSARPGRLNTGELFF.

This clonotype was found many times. The CDR3 DNA is TGCAGTGCGATACAGGGCGAGGGCAATCAGCCCCAGCATTTT. The encoded protein is CSAIQGEGNQPQHF. This rearrangement joins TRBV20-1 to TRBJ1-5; D is perhaps TRBD1 (6 bases). The germline gives CDR1 DFQATT, CDR2 SNEGSKA (reference sequence). This CDR3 contains 14 residues. Trimming took off 6 bases at V and 2 bases at J, with 14 bases between the two ends.

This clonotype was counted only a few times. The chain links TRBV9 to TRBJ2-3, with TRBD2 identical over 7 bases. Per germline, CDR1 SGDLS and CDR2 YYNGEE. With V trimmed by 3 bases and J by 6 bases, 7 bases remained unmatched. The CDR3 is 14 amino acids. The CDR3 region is CASSATGGPDTQYF. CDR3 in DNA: TGTGCCAGCAGCGCTACGGGAGGACCCGATACGCAGTATTTT.

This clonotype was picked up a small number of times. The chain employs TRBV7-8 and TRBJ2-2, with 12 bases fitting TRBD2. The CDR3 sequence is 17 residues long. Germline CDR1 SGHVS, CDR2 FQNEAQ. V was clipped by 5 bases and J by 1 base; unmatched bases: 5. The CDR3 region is CASSLRTSGMNTGELFF. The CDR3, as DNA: TGTGCCAGCAGCCTTCGGACTAGCGGGATGAACACCGGGGAGCTGTTTTTT.

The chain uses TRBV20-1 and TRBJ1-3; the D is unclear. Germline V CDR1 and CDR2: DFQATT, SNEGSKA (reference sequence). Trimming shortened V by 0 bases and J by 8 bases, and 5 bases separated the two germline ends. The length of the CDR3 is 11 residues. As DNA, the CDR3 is TGCAGTGCTAGAGATCTAGACACCATATATTTT. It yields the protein CSARDLDTIYF.

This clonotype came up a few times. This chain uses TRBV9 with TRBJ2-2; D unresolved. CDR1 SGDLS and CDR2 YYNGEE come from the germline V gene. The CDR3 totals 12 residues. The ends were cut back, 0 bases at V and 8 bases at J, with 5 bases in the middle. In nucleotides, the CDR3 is TGTGCCAGCAGCGTAGCTGATGGGGAGCTGTTTTTT. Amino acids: CASSVADGELFF.

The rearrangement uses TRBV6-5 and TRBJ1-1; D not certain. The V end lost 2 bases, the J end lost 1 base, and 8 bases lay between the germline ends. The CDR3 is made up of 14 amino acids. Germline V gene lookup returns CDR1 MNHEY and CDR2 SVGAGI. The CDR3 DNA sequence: TGTGCCAGCAGTTACGCGACCGCGAACACTGAAGCTTTCTTT. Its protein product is CASSYATANTEAFF.

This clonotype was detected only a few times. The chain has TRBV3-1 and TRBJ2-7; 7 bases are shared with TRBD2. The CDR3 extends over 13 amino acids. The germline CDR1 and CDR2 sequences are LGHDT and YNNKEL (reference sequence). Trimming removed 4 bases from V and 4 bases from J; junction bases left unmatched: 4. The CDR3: CASSRWGGYEQYF. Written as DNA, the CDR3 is TGTGCCAGCAGCCGTTGGGGGGGTTACGAGCAGTACTTC.

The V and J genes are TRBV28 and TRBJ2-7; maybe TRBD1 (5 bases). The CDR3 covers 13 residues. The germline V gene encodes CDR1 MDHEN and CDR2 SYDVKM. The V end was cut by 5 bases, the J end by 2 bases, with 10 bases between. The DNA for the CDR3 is TGTGCCAGCAGTCCCAGACAGCCCTACGAGCAGTACTTC. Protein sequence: CASSPRQPYEQYF.

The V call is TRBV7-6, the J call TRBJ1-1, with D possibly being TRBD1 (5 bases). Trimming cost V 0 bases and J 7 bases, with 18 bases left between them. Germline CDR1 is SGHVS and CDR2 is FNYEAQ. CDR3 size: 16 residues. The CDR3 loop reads CASSLATQDKTNEAFF. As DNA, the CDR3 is TGTGCCAGCAGCTTAGCCACCCAGGACAAGACCAATGAAGCTTTCTTT.

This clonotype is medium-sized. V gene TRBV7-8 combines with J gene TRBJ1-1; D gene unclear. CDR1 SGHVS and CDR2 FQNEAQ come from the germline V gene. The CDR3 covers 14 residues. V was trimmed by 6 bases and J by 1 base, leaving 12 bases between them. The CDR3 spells CASSSRIENTEAFF. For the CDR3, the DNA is TGTGCCAGCAGTTCGAGGATTGAGAACACTGAAGCTTTCTTT.

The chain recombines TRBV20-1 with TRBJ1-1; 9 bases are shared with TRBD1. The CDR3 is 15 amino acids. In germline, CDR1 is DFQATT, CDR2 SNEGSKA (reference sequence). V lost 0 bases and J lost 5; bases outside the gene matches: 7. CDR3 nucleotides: TGCAGTGCTAGAGATATGAACAGGGGGCCTACTGAAGCTTTCTTT. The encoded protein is CSARDMNRGPTEAFF.

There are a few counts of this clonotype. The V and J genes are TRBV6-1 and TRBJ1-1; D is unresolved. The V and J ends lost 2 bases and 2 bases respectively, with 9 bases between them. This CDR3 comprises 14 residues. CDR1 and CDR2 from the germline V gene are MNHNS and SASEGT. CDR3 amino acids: CASSENWGNTEAFF. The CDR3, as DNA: TGTGCCAGCAGTGAAAACTGGGGAAACACTGAAGCTTTCTTT.

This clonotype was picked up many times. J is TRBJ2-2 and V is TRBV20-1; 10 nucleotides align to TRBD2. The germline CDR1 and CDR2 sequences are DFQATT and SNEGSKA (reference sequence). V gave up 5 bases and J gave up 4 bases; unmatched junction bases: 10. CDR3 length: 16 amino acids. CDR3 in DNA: TGCAGTGCTCCCGCCCTAGCGGGAGCTAGCACCGGGGAGCTGTTTTTT. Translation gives CSAPALAGASTGELFF.

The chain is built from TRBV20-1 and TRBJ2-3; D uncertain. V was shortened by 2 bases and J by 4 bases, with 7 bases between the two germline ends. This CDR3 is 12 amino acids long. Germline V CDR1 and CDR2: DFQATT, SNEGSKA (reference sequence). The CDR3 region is CSARSFADTQYF. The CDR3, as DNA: TGCAGTGCTAGATCCTTTGCAGATACGCAGTATTTT.

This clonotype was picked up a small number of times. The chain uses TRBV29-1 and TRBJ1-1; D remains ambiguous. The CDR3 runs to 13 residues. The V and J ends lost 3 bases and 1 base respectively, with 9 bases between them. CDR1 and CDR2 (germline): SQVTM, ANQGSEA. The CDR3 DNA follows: TGCAGCGTTGATTCTCGCCAGAACACTGAAGCTTTCTTT. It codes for CSVDSRQNTEAFF. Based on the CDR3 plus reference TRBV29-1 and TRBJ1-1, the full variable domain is SAVISQKPSRDICQRGTSLTIQCQVDSQVTMMFWYRQQPGQSLTLIATANQGSEATYESGFVIDKFPISRPNLTFSTLTVSNMSPEDSSIYLCSVDSRQNTEAFFGQGTRLTVV.

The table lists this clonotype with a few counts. The CDR3: CSVALAGGHNEQFF. DNA of the CDR3: TGCAGCGTTGCACTAGCGGGAGGGCACAATGAGCAGTTCTTC. The chain has TRBV29-1 and TRBJ2-1, with 13 bases identical to TRBD2. Germline V lookup: CDR1 SQVTM, CDR2 ANQGSEA. The CDR3 sequence is 14 residues long. The trim removed 4 bases at V and 5 bases at J, leaving 2 bases unmatched.

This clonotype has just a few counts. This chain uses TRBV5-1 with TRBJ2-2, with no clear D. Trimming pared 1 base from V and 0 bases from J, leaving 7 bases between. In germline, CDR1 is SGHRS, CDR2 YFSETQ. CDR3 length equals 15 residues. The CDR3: CASSLSLANTGELFF. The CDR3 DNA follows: TGCGCCAGCAGCTTGAGCCTAGCGAACACCGGGGAGCTGTTTTTT. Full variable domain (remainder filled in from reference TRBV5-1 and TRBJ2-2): KAGVTQTPRYLIKTRGQQVTLSCSPISGHRSVSWYQQTPGQGLQFLFEYFSETQRNKGNFPGRFSGRQFSNSRSEMNVSTLELGDSALYLCASSLSLANTGELFFGEGSRLTVL.